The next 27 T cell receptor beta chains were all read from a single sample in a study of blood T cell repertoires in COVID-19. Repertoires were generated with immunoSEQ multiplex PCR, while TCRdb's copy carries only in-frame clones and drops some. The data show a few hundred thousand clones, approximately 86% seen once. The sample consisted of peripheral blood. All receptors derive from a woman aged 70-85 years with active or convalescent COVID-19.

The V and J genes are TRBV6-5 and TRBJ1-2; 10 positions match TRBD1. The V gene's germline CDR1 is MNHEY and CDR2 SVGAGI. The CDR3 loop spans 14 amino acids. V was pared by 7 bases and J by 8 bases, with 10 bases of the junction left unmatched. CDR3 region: CASMAGTGVKGYTF. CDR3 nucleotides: TGTGCCAGCATGGCCGGGACAGGGGTTAAAGGCTACACCTTC.

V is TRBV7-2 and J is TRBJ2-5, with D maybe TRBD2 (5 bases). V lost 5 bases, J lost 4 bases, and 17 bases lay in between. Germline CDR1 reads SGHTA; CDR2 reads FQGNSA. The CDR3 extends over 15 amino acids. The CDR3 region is CASSLRDRRPETQYF. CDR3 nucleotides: TGTGCCAGCAGCCTACGAGACCGGAGGCCAGAGACCCAGTACTTC.

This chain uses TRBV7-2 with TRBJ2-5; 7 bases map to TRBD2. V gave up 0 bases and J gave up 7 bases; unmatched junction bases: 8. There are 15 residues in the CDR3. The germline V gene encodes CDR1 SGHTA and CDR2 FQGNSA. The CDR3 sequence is CASSLAREGPGTQYF. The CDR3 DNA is TGTGCCAGCAGCTTAGCGAGGGAGGGGCCGGGGACCCAGTACTTC.

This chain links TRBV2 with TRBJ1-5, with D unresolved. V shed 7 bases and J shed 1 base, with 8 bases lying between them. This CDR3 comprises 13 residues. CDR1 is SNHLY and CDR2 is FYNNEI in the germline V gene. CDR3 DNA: TGTGCCAGCAAGCGCGAAAGCAATCAGCCCCAGCATTTT. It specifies CASKRESNQPQHF.

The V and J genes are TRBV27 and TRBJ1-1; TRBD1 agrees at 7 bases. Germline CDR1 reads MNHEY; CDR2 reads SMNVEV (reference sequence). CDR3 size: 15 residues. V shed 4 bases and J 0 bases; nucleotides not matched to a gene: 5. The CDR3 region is CASSSPTGLNTEAFF. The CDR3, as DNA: TGTGCCAGCAGTTCTCCGACAGGGCTGAACACTGAAGCTTTCTTT.

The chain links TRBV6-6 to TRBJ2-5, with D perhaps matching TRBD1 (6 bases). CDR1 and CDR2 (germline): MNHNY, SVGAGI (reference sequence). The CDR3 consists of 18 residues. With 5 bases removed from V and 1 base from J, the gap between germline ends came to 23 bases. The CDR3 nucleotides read TGTGCCAGCAGTCCACCACAGGGTTTTCGTTTTCTCCAAGAGACCCAGTACTTC. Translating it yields CASSPPQGFRFLQETQYF.

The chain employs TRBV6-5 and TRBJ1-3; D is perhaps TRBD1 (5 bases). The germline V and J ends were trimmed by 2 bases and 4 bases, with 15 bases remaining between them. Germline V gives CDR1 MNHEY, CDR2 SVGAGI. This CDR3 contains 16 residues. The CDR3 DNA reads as TGTGCCAGCAGTTACGATTTCCAGGGCATAGGAAACACCATATATTTT. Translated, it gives CASSYDFQGIGNTIYF.

The CDR3 DNA follows: TGTGCCAGCAGTCCCCCCGGGGTCTTCTACGAGCAGTACTTC. Amino acids: CASSPPGVFYEQYF. The chain uses TRBV6-5 and TRBJ2-7; tentatively, D is TRBD2 (5 bases). V gave up 5 bases and J gave up 3 bases, with 14 bases separating them. The CDR3 is 14 amino acids. Germline values: CDR1 MNHEY, CDR2 SVGAGI.

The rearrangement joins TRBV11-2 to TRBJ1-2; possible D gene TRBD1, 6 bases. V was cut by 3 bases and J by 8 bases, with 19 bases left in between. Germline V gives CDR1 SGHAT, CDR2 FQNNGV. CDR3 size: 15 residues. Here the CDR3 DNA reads TGTGCCAGCAGCTTTCTTCTCAGGGGAAATCTGGGCTACACCTTC. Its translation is CASSFLLRGNLGYTF.

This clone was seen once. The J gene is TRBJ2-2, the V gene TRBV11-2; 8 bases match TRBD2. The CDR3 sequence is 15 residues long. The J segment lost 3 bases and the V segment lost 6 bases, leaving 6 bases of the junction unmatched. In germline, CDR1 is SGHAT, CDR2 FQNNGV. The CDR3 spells CASRNVAGYTGELFF. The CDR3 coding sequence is TGTGCCAGCAGGAACGTAGCGGGGTACACCGGGGAGCTGTTTTTT.

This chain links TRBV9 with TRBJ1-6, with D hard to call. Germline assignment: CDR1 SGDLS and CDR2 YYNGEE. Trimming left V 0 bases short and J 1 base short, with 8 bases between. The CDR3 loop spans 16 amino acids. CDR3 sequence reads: CASSVGGSSYNSPLHF. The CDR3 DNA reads TGTGCCAGCAGCGTAGGTGGGAGTTCCTATAATTCACCCCTCCACTTT.

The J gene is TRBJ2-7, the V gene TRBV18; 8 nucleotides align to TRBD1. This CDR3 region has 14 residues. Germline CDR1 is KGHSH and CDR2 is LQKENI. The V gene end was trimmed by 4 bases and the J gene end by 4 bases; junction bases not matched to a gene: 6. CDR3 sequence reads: CASSQDRVSYEQYF. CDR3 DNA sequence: TGTGCCAGCTCACAGGACAGGGTTTCGTACGAGCAGTACTTC.

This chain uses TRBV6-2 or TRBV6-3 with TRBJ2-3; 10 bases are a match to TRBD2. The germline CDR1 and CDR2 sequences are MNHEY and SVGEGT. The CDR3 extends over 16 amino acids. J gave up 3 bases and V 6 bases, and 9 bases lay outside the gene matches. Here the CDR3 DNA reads TGTGCCAGCAGCAATTACGAAGCGGGGGGGACAGATACGCAGTATTTT. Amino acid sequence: CASSNYEAGGTDTQYF.

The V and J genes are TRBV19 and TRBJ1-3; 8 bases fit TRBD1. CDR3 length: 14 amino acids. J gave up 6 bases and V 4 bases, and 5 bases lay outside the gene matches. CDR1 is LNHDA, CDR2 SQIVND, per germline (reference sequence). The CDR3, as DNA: TGTGCCAGTAGTACCACAGGGGGGGAAAACACCATATATTTT. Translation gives CASSTTGGENTIYF.

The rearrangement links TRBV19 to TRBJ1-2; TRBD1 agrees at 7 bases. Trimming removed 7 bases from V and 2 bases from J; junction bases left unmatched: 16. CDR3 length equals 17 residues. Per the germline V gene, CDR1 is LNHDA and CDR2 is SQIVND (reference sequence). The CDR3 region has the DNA TGTGCCAGTACCAATTCTGGGGGACAGATAAAAAACTATGGCTACACCTTC. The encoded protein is CASTNSGGQIKNYGYTF.

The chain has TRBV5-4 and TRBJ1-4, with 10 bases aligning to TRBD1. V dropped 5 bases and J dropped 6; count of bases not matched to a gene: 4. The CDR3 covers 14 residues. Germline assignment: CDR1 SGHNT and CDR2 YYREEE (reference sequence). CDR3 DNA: TGTGCCAGCAGTAGAGGGACAGGGGATGAAAAACTGTTTTTT. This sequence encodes CASSRGTGDEKLFF.

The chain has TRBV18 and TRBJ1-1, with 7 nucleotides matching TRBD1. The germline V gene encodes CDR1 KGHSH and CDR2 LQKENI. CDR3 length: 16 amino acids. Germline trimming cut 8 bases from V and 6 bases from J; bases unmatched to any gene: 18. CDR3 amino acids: CASALRRRDREAEAFF. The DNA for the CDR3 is TGTGCCAGCGCTCTCCGGCGTAGGGACAGAGAAGCTGAAGCTTTCTTT.

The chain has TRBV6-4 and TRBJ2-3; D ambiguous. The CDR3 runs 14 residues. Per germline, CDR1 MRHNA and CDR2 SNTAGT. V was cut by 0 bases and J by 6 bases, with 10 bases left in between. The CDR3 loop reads CASSDSVWADTQYF. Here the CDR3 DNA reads TGTGCCAGCAGTGACTCAGTGTGGGCGGATACGCAGTATTTT.

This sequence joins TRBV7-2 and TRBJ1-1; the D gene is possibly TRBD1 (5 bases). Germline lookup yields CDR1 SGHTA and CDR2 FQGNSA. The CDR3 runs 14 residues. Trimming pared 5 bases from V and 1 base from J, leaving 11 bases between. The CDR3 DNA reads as TGTGCCAGCAGCGGGGGACTTCCGAACACTGAAGCTTTCTTT. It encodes CASSGGLPNTEAFF.

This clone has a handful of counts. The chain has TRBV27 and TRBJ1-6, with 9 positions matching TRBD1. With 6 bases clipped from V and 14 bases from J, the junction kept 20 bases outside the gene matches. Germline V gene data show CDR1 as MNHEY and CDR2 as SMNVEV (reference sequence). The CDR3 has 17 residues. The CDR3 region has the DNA TGTGCCAGCAGCTTGGGACAGGGAAACTTCTTAACGGTGGCCCTCCACTTT. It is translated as CASSLGQGNFLTVALHF.

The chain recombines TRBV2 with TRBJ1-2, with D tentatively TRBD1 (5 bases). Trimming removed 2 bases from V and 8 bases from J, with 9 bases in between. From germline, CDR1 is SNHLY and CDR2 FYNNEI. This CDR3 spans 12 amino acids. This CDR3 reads CASSEQGSGYTF. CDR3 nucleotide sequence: TGTGCCAGCAGTGAACAGGGAAGCGGCTACACCTTC.

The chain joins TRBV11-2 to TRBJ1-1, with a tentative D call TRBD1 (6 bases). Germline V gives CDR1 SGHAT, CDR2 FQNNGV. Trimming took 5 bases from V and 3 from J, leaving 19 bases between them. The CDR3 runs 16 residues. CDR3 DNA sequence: TGTGCCAGCAGCGTCGGAACAGGGTGGGTCGACACTGAAGCTTTCTTT. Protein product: CASSVGTGWVDTEAFF.

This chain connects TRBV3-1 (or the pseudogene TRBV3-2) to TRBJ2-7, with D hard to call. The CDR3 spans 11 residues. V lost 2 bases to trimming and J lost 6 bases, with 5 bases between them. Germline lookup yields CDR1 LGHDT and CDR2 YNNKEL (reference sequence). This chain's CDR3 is CASSQQAEQYF. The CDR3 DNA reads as TGTGCCAGCAGCCAACAGGCCGAGCAGTACTTC.

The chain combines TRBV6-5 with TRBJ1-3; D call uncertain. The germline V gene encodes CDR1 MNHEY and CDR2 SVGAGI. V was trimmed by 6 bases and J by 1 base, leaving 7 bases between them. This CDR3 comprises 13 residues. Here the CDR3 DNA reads TGTGCCAGCAGACAACCGTCTGGAAACACCATATATTTT. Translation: CASRQPSGNTIYF.

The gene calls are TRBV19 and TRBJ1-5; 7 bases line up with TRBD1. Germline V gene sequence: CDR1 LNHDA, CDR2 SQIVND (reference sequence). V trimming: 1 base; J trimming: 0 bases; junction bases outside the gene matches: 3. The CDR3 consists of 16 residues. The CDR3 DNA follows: TGTGCCAGTAGTATAGCTGGGGACAGTAGCAATCAGCCCCAGCATTTT. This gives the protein CASSIAGDSSNQPQHF.

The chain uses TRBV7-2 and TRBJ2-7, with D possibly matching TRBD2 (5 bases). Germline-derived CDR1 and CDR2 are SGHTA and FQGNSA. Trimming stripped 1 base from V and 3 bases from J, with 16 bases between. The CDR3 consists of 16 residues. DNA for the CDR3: TGTGCCAGCAGCTTAGAAGGATCGGGGTTCGTCTACGAGCAGTACTTC. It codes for CASSLEGSGFVYEQYF.

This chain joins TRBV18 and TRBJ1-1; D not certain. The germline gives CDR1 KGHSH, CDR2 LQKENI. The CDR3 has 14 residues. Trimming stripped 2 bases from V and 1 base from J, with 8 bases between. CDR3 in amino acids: CASSPEQQNTEAFF. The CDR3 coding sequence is TGTGCCAGCTCACCAGAACAACAGAACACTGAAGCTTTCTTT.